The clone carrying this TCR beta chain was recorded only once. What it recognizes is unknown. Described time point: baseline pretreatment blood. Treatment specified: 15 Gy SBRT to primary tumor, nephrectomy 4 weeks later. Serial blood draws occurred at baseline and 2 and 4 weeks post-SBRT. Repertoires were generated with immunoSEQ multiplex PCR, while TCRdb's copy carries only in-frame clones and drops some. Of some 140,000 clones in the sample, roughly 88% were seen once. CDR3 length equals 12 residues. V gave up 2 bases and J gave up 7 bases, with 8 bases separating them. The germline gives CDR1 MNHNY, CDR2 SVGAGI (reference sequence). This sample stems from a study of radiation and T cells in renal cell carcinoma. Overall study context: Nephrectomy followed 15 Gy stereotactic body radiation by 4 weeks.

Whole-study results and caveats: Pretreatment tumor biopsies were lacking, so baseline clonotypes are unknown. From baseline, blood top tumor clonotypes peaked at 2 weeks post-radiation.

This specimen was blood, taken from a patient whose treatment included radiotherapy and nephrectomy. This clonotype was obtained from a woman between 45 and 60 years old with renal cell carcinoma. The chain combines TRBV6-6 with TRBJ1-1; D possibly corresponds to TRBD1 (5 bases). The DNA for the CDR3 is TGTGCCAGCAGTTACGTGGGGGATGAAGCTTTCTTT. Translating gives CASSYVGDEAFF.